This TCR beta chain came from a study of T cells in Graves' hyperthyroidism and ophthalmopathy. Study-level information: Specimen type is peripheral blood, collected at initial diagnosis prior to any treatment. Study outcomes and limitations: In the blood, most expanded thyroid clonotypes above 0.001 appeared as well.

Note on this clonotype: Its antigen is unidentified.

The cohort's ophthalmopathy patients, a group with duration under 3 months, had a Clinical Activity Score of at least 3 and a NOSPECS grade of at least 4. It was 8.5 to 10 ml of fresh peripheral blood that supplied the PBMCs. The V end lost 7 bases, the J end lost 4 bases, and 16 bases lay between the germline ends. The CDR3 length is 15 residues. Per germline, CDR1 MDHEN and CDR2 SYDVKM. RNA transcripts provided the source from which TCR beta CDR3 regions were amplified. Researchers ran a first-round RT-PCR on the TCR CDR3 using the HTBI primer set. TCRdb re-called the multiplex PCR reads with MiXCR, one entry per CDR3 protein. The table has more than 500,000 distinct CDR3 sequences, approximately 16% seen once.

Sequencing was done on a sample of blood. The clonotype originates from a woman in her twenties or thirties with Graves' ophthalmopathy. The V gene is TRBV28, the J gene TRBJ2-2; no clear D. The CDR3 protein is CASTPRVMGTGELFF. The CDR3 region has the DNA TGTGCCAGCACTCCCCGGGTAATGGGCACCGGGGAGCTGTTTTTT.